This TCR beta chain was captured in a study of blood T cell repertoires in COVID-19. Study-level background: T cells, B-cell-depleted T cells, or PBMCs provided the cDNA or gDNA that served as material.

CDR1 LNHDA and CDR2 SQIVND come from the germline V gene (reference sequence). There are 15 residues in the CDR3. The V gene lost 11 bases and the J gene lost 4 bases, with 23 bases spanning the gap. Profiled with immunoSEQ multiplex PCR; TCRdb holds only in-frame clones, not every one. The sample lists about 260,000 clones, over 80% seen once, with roughly 1.6% in the top ten. Sequences were obtained from peripheral blood. This TCR was recovered from a woman aged 40 to 55 who had recovered from COVID-19. This rearrangement joins TRBV19 to TRBJ2-5; D is perhaps TRBD2 (7 bases). This chain's CDR3 is CAVGGPRSRVETQYF. The CDR3, as DNA: TGTGCCGTCGGGGGGCCCCGATCGCGCGTAGAGACCCAGTACTTC.